Shown below are 22 T cell receptor beta chains from a single sample sequenced in a study of blood T cell repertoires in COVID-19. Clones were read by immunoSEQ multiplex PCR, and TCRdb kept only the in-frame ones, dropping some. The sample yields about 97,000 clones, 90% to 95% seen once. Material for sequencing was peripheral blood. These receptors were collected from a man aged 45-65 years with acute or convalescent COVID-19.

This clone was counted once. The chain carries TRBV28 and TRBJ1-5; D gene unclear. The CDR3 loop spans 14 amino acids. Germline V gives CDR1 MDHEN, CDR2 SYDVKM. V was pared by 8 bases and J by 0 bases, with 11 bases between. The CDR3 loop is CASRPRFSNQPQHF. DNA for the CDR3: TGTGCCAGCCGCCCCAGGTTTAGCAATCAGCCCCAGCATTTT.

This chain uses TRBV2 with TRBJ1-4; no definite D call. The CDR3 length is 12 residues. Germline CDR1 is SNHLY and CDR2 is FYNNEI. Trimming shortened V by 4 bases and J by 10 bases, and 10 bases separated the two germline ends. CDR3: CASSARGGKLFF. The CDR3 DNA reads as TGTGCCAGCAGTGCGAGAGGAGGAAAACTGTTTTTT.

The CDR3 DNA reads TGTGCCAGCAGCTTGGCCGGGGGTGGAAACATTCAGTACTTC. Translating gives CASSLAGGGNIQYF. This chain links TRBV5-5 with TRBJ2-4; D possibly corresponds to TRBD2 (6 bases). Germline V gene data show CDR1 as SGHKS and CDR2 as YYEKEE (reference sequence). The ends were cut back, 0 bases at V and 6 bases at J, with 10 bases in the middle. The CDR3 runs 14 residues.

The V and J genes are TRBV15 and TRBJ1-4, with 8 bases matching TRBD1. The CDR3 contains 17 residues. V gave up 0 bases and J gave up 4 bases; unmatched junction bases: 7. The germline V gene has CDR1 LNHNV and CDR2 YYDKDF (reference sequence). CDR3 DNA sequence: TGTGCCACCAGCAGAGACCGGACAGGGCCAAGTAATGAAAAACTGTTTTTT. Protein product: CATSRDRTGPSNEKLFF.

This rearrangement joins TRBV2 to TRBJ2-1; no definite D call. CDR1 SNHLY and CDR2 FYNNEI come from the germline V gene. The CDR3 consists of 13 residues. V lost 7 bases to trimming and J lost 7 bases, with 14 bases between them. CDR3 coding DNA: TGTGCCAGCAACCGAGGATCCCGGAATGAGCAGTTCTTC. As protein: CASNRGSRNEQFF.

CDR3 protein: CASSLVSRGQGEQYF. DNA of the CDR3: TGTGCCAGCAGCTTAGTCAGCCGTGGCCAGGGCGAGCAGTACTTC. The chain combines TRBV7-2 with TRBJ2-7; D is possibly TRBD1 (5 bases). This CDR3 spans 15 amino acids. The germline CDR1 and CDR2 sequences are SGHTA and FQGNSA. The V gene lost 1 base and the J gene lost 6 bases, with 16 bases spanning the gap.

This chain uses TRBV5-1 with TRBJ1-1; D ambiguous. V was clipped by 4 bases and J by 1 base, with 14 bases between them. CDR1 is SGHRS, CDR2 YFSETQ, per germline. This CDR3 has 15 amino acids. The CDR3 reads CASSPIGGKNTEAFF. For the CDR3, the DNA is TGCGCCAGCAGCCCTATTGGAGGCAAGAACACTGAAGCTTTCTTT. Together with reference TRBV5-1 and TRBJ1-1, the CDR3 gives the full variable domain: KAGVTQTPRYLIKTRGQQVTLSCSPISGHRSVSWYQQTPGQGLQFLFEYFSETQRNKGNFPGRFSGRQFSNSRSEMNVSTLELGDSALYLCASSPIGGKNTEAFFGQGTRLTVV.

The genes are TRBV19 and TRBJ1-1; 9 bases align to TRBD1. The length of the CDR3 is 14 residues. After removal of 3 bases from V and 4 bases from J, the junction contained 3 bases not matched to a gene. Germline assignment: CDR1 LNHDA and CDR2 SQIVND (reference sequence). The CDR3 region is CASSIRDRATEAFF. CDR3 DNA sequence: TGTGCCAGTAGTATCCGGGACAGGGCCACTGAAGCTTTCTTT. Looking up the rest from reference TRBV19 and TRBJ1-1 gives the full variable domain: DGGITQSPKYLFRKEGQNVTLSCEQNLNHDAMYWYRQDPGQGLRLIYYSQIVNDFQKGDIAEGYSVSREKKESFPLTVTSAQKNPTAFYLCASSIRDRATEAFFGQGTRLTVV.

The V gene is TRBV5-6, the J gene TRBJ2-1, with 16 positions matching TRBD2. Germline lookup yields CDR1 SGHDT and CDR2 YYEEEE. Trimming took 4 bases from V and 4 from J; bases not matched to a gene: 8. This CDR3 comprises 18 residues. CDR3 sequence (DNA): TGTGCCAGCAGCCCGGCCCGGGGACTAGCGGGGGGGTACAATGAGCAGTTCTTC. This codes for CASSPARGLAGGYNEQFF.

This clone was picked up a small number of times. The rearrangement uses TRBV7-9 and TRBJ2-2; tentatively, D is TRBD1 (6 bases). This CDR3 spans 16 amino acids. Germline CDR1 reads SEHNR; CDR2 reads FQNEAQ (reference sequence). The V end was cut by 5 bases, the J end by 5 bases, with 18 bases between. The CDR3 DNA reads as TGTGCCAGCAGCGCATGGGTACAGGGCTTAACCGGGGAGCTGTTTTTT. The encoded protein is CASSAWVQGLTGELFF.

J is TRBJ1-1 and V is TRBV2; tentative D call: TRBD1 (5 bases). Germline CDR1 SNHLY, CDR2 FYNNEI. The CDR3 contains 13 residues. V lost 3 bases and J lost 4, with 9 bases in between. CDR3 DNA sequence: TGTGCCAGCAGTGAGGAGGGGCTCACTGAAGCTTTCTTT. As protein: CASSEEGLTEAFF.

This clone has only a few counts. V gene TRBV18 combines with J gene TRBJ2-2, with D hard to call. Germline V CDR1 and CDR2: KGHSH, LQKENI. The CDR3 runs 15 residues. V dropped 0 bases and J dropped 3 bases, with 8 bases sitting between them. Here the CDR3 reads CASSPPGQHTGELFF. CDR3 nucleotides: TGTGCCAGCTCACCACCTGGGCAGCACACCGGGGAGCTGTTTTTT. The variable domain in full, completed from reference TRBV18 and TRBJ2-2, reads NAGVMQNPRHLVRRRGQEARLRCSPMKGHSHVYWYRQLPEEGLKFMVYLQKENIIDESGMPKERFSAEFPKEGPSILRIQQVVRGDSAAYFCASSPPGQHTGELFFGEGSRLTVL.

The rearrangement joins TRBV23-1 to TRBJ2-2; maybe TRBD2 (6 bases). TRBV23-1 is an open reading frame, and its role is uncertain. The CDR3 is 19 residues long. V was clipped by 2 bases and J by 3 bases, with 22 bases between them. CDR3 bases: TGCGCCAGCAGTCAACCCACACTGCGGCCGGGAGAGTACACCGGGGAGCTGTTTTTT. It is translated as CASSQPTLRPGEYTGELFF.

This clone was detected once. The chain is built from TRBV19 and TRBJ1-2, with D tentatively TRBD1 (6 bases). Germline CDR1 reads LNHDA; CDR2 reads SQIVND (reference sequence). CDR3 length: 14 amino acids. V was trimmed by 6 bases and J by 7 bases, leaving 18 bases between them. This CDR3 is CASRPSGGGRGYTF. The CDR3 DNA follows: TGTGCCAGTAGGCCATCCGGGGGGGGCCGTGGCTACACCTTC.

The chain is built from TRBV4-1 and TRBJ1-4, with D tentatively TRBD1 (5 bases). The V gene lost 1 base and the J gene lost 8 bases, with 20 bases spanning the gap. The CDR3 consists of 17 residues. Germline V CDR1 and CDR2: MGHRA, YSYEKL. CDR3 sequence (DNA): TGCGCCAGCAGCCAAGCTCCGCCTCGGGGACTAGGGGAAAAACTGTTTTTT. This encodes CASSQAPPRGLGEKLFF.

The V call is TRBV6-2 or TRBV6-3, the J call TRBJ1-5; maybe TRBD1 (6 bases). V was shortened by 6 bases and J by 7 bases, with 22 bases between the two germline ends. There are 16 residues in the CDR3. Germline V lookup: CDR1 MNHEY, CDR2 SVGEGT. CDR3 coding DNA: TGTGCCAGCAGCCTAAACCGGGGCACAGGGTTACAGCCCCAGCATTTT. Its translation is CASSLNRGTGLQPQHF.

V usage is TRBV9 and J usage is TRBJ1-2; D is perhaps TRBD1 (5 bases). V was pared by 4 bases and J by 7 bases, with 17 bases between. CDR1 and CDR2 from the germline V gene are SGDLS and YYNGEE. The CDR3 runs to 14 residues. The CDR3 DNA reads TGTGCCAGCAGCTCAACTGCGGGACCTGGTGGCTACACCTTC. Its translation is CASSSTAGPGGYTF.

The chain joins TRBV6-1 to TRBJ1-1; no clear D gene. The germline V gene has CDR1 MNHNS and CDR2 SASEGT. This CDR3 comprises 13 residues. Trimming took off 1 base at V and 2 bases at J, with 5 bases between the two ends. CDR3 bases: TGTGCCAGCAGTGAAGGAACAAACACTGAAGCTTTCTTT. It is translated as CASSEGTNTEAFF.

The rearrangement joins TRBV9 to TRBJ1-5; the match to TRBD1 covers 9 bases. Germline loops: CDR1 SGDLS, CDR2 YYNGEE. Unmatched junction bases numbered 5, after V lost 2 bases and J lost 2 bases. The CDR3 runs to 16 residues. CDR3 sequence: CASSVDRGAGNQPQHF. The CDR3 DNA reads as TGTGCCAGCAGCGTGGACAGGGGCGCGGGCAATCAGCCCCAGCATTTT.

This clone was detected only once. The V call is TRBV6-6, the J call TRBJ1-5; D is unresolved. CDR1 is MNHNY and CDR2 is SVGAGI in the germline V gene (reference sequence). The V end was cut by 6 bases, the J end by 0 bases, with 9 bases between. The CDR3 is 14 residues long. The CDR3 sequence is CASSQASSNQPQHF. The DNA of the CDR3 is TGTGCCAGCAGCCAAGCTAGTAGCAATCAGCCCCAGCATTTT.

The chain joins TRBV19 to TRBJ1-5; 8 bases agree with TRBD1. This CDR3 is 16 amino acids long. Germline V lookup: CDR1 LNHDA, CDR2 SQIVND (reference sequence). With 8 bases clipped from V and 6 bases from J, the junction kept 15 bases outside the gene matches. CDR3 region: CASELGQGSSAQPQHF. Written as DNA, the CDR3 is TGTGCCAGTGAACTTGGACAGGGTTCGAGTGCTCAGCCCCAGCATTTT.

The chain carries TRBV11-3 and TRBJ2-7; TRBD1 matches 9 bases. Germline V gives CDR1 SGHNT, CDR2 YENEEA. J gave up 4 bases and V 2 bases, and 6 bases lay outside the gene matches. The length of the CDR3 is 15 residues. The CDR3 coding sequence is TGTGCCAGCAGCTTATCCGGACAGGGGAAATACGAGCAGTACTTC. The encoded protein is CASSLSGQGKYEQYF.